A single sample gave rise to the 12 T cell receptor beta chains below, sequenced in a study of blood T cells in healthy people across ages. A J-beta primer mix and a sample-barcoded 5' primer were used in a second PCR of about 7 to 12 cycles. MiXCR, run by TCRdb on the 5' RACE reads, gives a single entry per CDR3 protein. The table has 450,000 to 600,000 distinct CDR3 sequences, 25% to 35% seen once. The sample was also linked to a second study, of T cells of mothers and their children.

Sequenced: blood. The receptors stem from a boy aged 2 to 9 in good health.

The chain carries TRBV7-9 and TRBJ2-7, with D perhaps matching TRBD1 (6 bases). This CDR3 contains 14 residues. CDR1 SEHNR and CDR2 FQNEAQ come from the germline V gene (reference sequence). V was pared by 4 bases and J by 2 bases, with 12 bases between. CDR3 loop: CASSSRDIAYEQYF. The CDR3 coding sequence is TGTGCCAGCAGCTCCCGGGACATAGCCTACGAGCAGTACTTC.

The J gene is TRBJ2-5, the V gene TRBV5-1; 8 bases align to TRBD1. After removal of 2 bases from V and 2 bases from J, the junction contained 20 bases not matched to a gene. Germline CDR1 SGHRS, CDR2 YFSETQ. This CDR3 is 20 amino acids long. CDR3: CASSLPPWTGLITPQETQYF. The CDR3 region has the DNA TGCGCCAGCAGCTTACCCCCCTGGACAGGGTTAATTACTCCGCAAGAGACCCAGTACTTC.

The V gene is TRBV6-5, the J gene TRBJ1-1; no clear D gene. This CDR3 contains 15 residues. Per germline, CDR1 MNHEY and CDR2 SVGAGI. V was shortened by 0 bases and J by 6 bases, with 14 bases between the two germline ends. The CDR3 sequence: CASSYSTSASAEAFF. CDR3 nucleotide sequence: TGTGCCAGCAGTTACTCGACTTCGGCTTCGGCTGAAGCTTTCTTT.

The V call is TRBV5-1, the J call TRBJ1-2; 10 bases match TRBD1. The CDR3 consists of 14 residues. Trimming took 4 bases from V and 8 from J; bases not matched to a gene: 8. The V gene's germline CDR1 is SGHRS and CDR2 YFSETQ. CDR3 sequence reads: CASSQGTGEGGYTF. The CDR3 DNA reads TGCGCCAGCAGCCAAGGGACAGGGGAAGGCGGCTACACCTTC.

The J gene is TRBJ2-7, the V gene TRBV5-1, with TRBD1 matching 7 bases. Germline V gives CDR1 SGHRS, CDR2 YFSETQ. V lost 3 bases and J lost 3; bases outside the gene matches: 9. The CDR3 spans 15 residues. This CDR3 reads CASSSRTGRGYEQYF. The CDR3 DNA is TGCGCCAGCAGCTCACGGACAGGAAGAGGCTACGAGCAGTACTTC.

The rearrangement uses TRBV15 and TRBJ2-5, with D possibly being TRBD1 (6 bases). Matching the DNA end better, TRBJ2-1 makes the J call doubtful. CDR3 length: 15 residues. Germline-derived CDR1 and CDR2 are LNHNV and YYDKDF (reference sequence). CDR3 loop: CATSRDGQIYNEQFF. The CDR3 DNA reads TGTGCCACCAGCAGAGATGGACAGATCTACAATGAGCAGTTCTTC.

This clonotype was observed a handful of times. V usage is TRBV6-5 and J usage is TRBJ1-1; the match to TRBD1 covers 7 bases. Unmatched junction bases numbered 8, after V lost 0 bases and J lost 1 base. CDR3 length: 17 amino acids. Looked up from germline, CDR1 is MNHEY and CDR2 is SVGAGI. CDR3 sequence (DNA): TGTGCCAGCAGTTACTCGAAGGGGGCAGGGCGGAACACTGAAGCTTTCTTT. It specifies CASSYSKGAGRNTEAFF.

V usage is TRBV9 and J usage is TRBJ2-3, with 8 nucleotides matching TRBD2. This CDR3 comprises 16 residues. Germline CDR1 reads SGDLS; CDR2 reads YYNGEE. Trimming at V came to 0 bases and at J to 4 bases, leaving 7 bases not matched to a gene. In DNA form, the CDR3 reads TGTGCCAGCAGCGTAGCTGGGGCTAGCGGGCCAGATACGCAGTATTTT. Amino acid sequence: CASSVAGASGPDTQYF.

The V gene is TRBV12-3 or TRBV12-4, the J gene TRBJ2-7; D not certain. The V end was cut by 4 bases, the J end by 5 bases, with 18 bases between. This CDR3 is 15 amino acids long. CDR3 DNA: TGTGCCAGCAGTTACTGGGCGGAAGAGGTCCACGAGCAGTACTTC. As protein: CASSYWAEEVHEQYF.

The CDR3 loop is CASSLDRVSGNTIYF. As DNA, the CDR3 is TGTGCCAGCAGCTTAGATCGGGTTTCGGGAAACACCATATATTTT. The V and J genes are TRBV11-2 and TRBJ1-3; D is unclear. Trimming left V 0 bases short and J 4 bases short, with 10 bases between. From germline, CDR1 is SGHAT and CDR2 FQNNGV. The CDR3 covers 15 residues.

This clonotype was found a few times. This chain joins TRBV9 and TRBJ2-2; D is undetermined. The CDR3 extends over 12 amino acids. Germline lookup yields CDR1 SGDLS and CDR2 YYNGEE. Trimming pared 3 bases from V and 8 bases from J, leaving 8 bases between. CDR3 nucleotides: TGTGCCAGCAGCGCCAACGGGGGGGAGCTGTTTTTT. Translation gives CASSANGGELFF. Using reference TRBV9 and TRBJ2-2 for the parts outside the CDR3, the full variable domain is DSGVTQTPKHLITATGQRVTLRCSPRSGDLSVYWYQQSLDQGLQFLIQYYNGEERAKGNILERFSAQQFPDLHSELNLSSLELGDSALYFCASSANGGELFFGEGSRLTVL.

The rearrangement links TRBV4-1 to TRBJ2-1; 16 bases are a match to TRBD2. The CDR3 totals 17 residues. In germline, CDR1 is MGHRA, CDR2 YSYEKL. V lost 3 bases, J lost 9 bases, and 8 bases stayed unmatched. CDR3 region: CASSQPGTSGGAGEQFF. As DNA, the CDR3 is TGCGCCAGCAGCCAGCCGGGGACTAGCGGGGGGGCTGGTGAGCAGTTCTTC.